The 9 T cell receptor beta chains presented below share a single source sample, sequenced in a study of a mutant IDH1 vaccine in newly diagnosed glioma. These TCRs are of unknown antigen specificity. Time point described: week 35, safety follow-up. Each dose of the vaccine consisted of 300 ug of mutant IDH1 20-mer peptide, with topical imiquimod. The repertoire was sequenced with immunoSEQ multiplex PCR; TCRdb's copy has only in-frame clones and lacks some. The profile shows tens of thousands of clones, roughly nine tenths of them singletons. The sequencing used PBMCs, collected from a glioma patient whose treatment included an IDH1 peptide vaccine. All receptors derive from a man aged 40-55 years with glioma.

V and J are TRBV2 and TRBJ1-2, with 7 bases fitting TRBD1. The CDR3 is made up of 14 amino acids. The germline V gene has CDR1 SNHLY and CDR2 FYNNEI. V was pared by 4 bases and J by 4 bases, with 6 bases of the junction left unmatched. The CDR3 spells CASSVDDRVYGYTF. CDR3 nucleotides: TGTGCCAGCAGTGTCGATGACAGGGTCTATGGCTACACCTTC.

The chain uses TRBV7-2 and TRBJ2-1; 9 bases are shared with TRBD2. Germline loops: CDR1 SGHTA, CDR2 FQGNSA. V trimming: 2 bases; J trimming: 2 bases; junction bases outside the gene matches: 1. The CDR3 consists of 15 residues. The DNA for the CDR3 is TGTGCCAGCAGCTTAAGCGGGGGGCCCTACAATGAGCAGTTCTTC. Translated, it gives CASSLSGGPYNEQFF.

V is TRBV11-3 and J is TRBJ1-5; 8 bases align to TRBD1. The CDR3 is made up of 16 amino acids. Trimming cost V 4 bases and J 11 bases; bases outside gene matches: 16. The germline CDR1 and CDR2 sequences are SGHNT and YENEEA. The CDR3: CASSSTREDRVRAQHF. The CDR3 bases are TGTGCCAGCAGCTCTACCCGCGAGGACAGGGTGCGGGCCCAGCATTTT.

V is TRBV2 and J is TRBJ1-6; no firm D call. V gave up 3 bases and J gave up 0 bases, with 15 bases separating them. CDR1 is SNHLY, CDR2 FYNNEI, per germline. CDR3 size: 18 residues. Written as DNA, the CDR3 is TGTGCCAGCAGTGATCCGGAGAGGTCTAGCTCCTATAATTCACCCCTCCACTTT. Amino acids: CASSDPERSSSYNSPLHF.

The chain combines TRBV10-3 with TRBJ1-2; 8 bases are a match to TRBD1. Trimming cost V 2 bases and J 6 bases; bases outside gene matches: 5. Germline assignment: CDR1 ENHRY and CDR2 SYGVKD. This CDR3 comprises 14 residues. The chain's CDR3 is CAISEIQGEDGYTF. The DNA for the CDR3 is TGTGCCATCAGTGAGATACAGGGGGAAGATGGCTACACCTTC.

The CDR3 DNA reads TGCGCCAGCAGCCAGGCCTCGGGGGTCTATGGCTACACCTTC. Translated, it gives CASSQASGVYGYTF. The chain recombines TRBV4-1 with TRBJ1-2; tentative D call: TRBD1 (5 bases). The CDR3 runs 14 residues. Trimming left V 3 bases short and J 4 bases short, with 12 bases between. The germline CDR1 and CDR2 sequences are MGHRA and YSYEKL.

The rearrangement uses TRBV7-2 and TRBJ2-7, with 9 bases fitting TRBD2. The V gene end was trimmed by 1 base and the J gene end by 3 bases; junction bases not matched to a gene: 7. The CDR3 runs to 16 residues. CDR1 and CDR2 from the germline V gene are SGHTA and FQGNSA. The CDR3 here is CASSLEGSGRIYEQYF. The DNA of the CDR3 is TGTGCCAGCAGCTTAGAAGGTAGCGGGAGAATCTACGAGCAGTACTTC.

The V and J genes are TRBV5-5 and TRBJ2-7, with D hard to call. Trimming took off 2 bases at V and 1 base at J, with 7 bases between the two ends. Germline V gene data show CDR1 as SGHKS and CDR2 as YYEKEE (reference sequence). This CDR3 is 13 amino acids long. The CDR3 DNA follows: TGTGCCAGCAGCTTTTGGAGATCCTACGAGCAGTACTTC. This sequence encodes CASSFWRSYEQYF.

The chain employs TRBV29-1 and TRBJ2-1, with 12 bases matching TRBD1. J lost 7 bases, V lost 6 bases, and 7 bases had no gene match. Germline CDR1 is SQVTM and CDR2 is ANQGSEA. The CDR3 has 14 residues. Written as DNA, the CDR3 is TGCAGCGTCTGGGACAGGGGGCAAAGAAATGAGCAGTTCTTC. Translated: CSVWDRGQRNEQFF.